This entry lists 21 T cell receptor beta chains sequenced from one sample in a study of PD-1 blockade in classical Hodgkin lymphoma. TCRdb's table, derived via immunoSEQ multiplex PCR, lists solely in-frame clones and lacks some. The table records around 91,000 clones, around 90% of them present only once. Each patient's relapse followed autologous stem cell transplantation, and brentuximab vedotin exposure varied. The sequencing used peripheral blood mononuclear cells (PBMCs), collected at baseline. These receptors were collected from a human donor with classical Hodgkin lymphoma.

The gene calls are TRBV7-2 and TRBJ2-1, with 14 bases matching TRBD2. Germline trimming cut 5 bases from V and 9 bases from J; bases unmatched to any gene: 12. This CDR3 has 17 residues. Germline V gene sequence: CDR1 SGHTA, CDR2 FQGNSA. CDR3 DNA sequence: TGTGCCAGCAGCCCATCCGGGACTAGCGGGAGTCGGGGTGAGCAGTTCTTC. This codes for CASSPSGTSGSRGEQFF.

J is TRBJ1-5 and V is TRBV6-5; D gene ambiguous. This CDR3 contains 15 residues. Trimming left V 0 bases short and J 6 bases short, with 12 bases between. Germline V CDR1 and CDR2: MNHEY, SVGAGI. This CDR3 reads CASSYSGRVGQPQHF. As DNA, the CDR3 is TGTGCCAGCAGTTACTCCGGGAGAGTTGGTCAGCCCCAGCATTTT.

This sequence joins TRBV7-2 and TRBJ1-5; D gene unclear. Germline V gene data show CDR1 as SGHTA and CDR2 as FQGNSA. There are 13 residues in the CDR3. Trimming took off 5 bases at V and 4 bases at J, with 9 bases between the two ends. The CDR3 nucleotides read TGTGCCAGCAGCGAGGAGGTAAATCAGCCCCAGCATTTT. The encoded protein is CASSEEVNQPQHF.

V gene TRBV2 combines with J gene TRBJ2-3; maybe TRBD2 (5 bases). The CDR3 is made up of 13 amino acids. Per the germline V gene, CDR1 is SNHLY and CDR2 is FYNNEI. V lost 4 bases and J lost 4, with 9 bases in between. As DNA, the CDR3 is TGTGCCAGCAGTGTTGGAGGCCCAGATACGCAGTATTTT. Amino acids: CASSVGGPDTQYF.

The chain carries TRBV6-4 and TRBJ2-7; 9 positions match TRBD2. The CDR3 length is 16 residues. The ends lost 4 bases at V and 7 bases at J; junction bases unmatched: 14. Germline V gene lookup returns CDR1 MRHNA and CDR2 SNTAGT. CDR3 DNA sequence: TGTGCCAGCAGTGTCTCACCTAGCGGGGAGTTTTTGGAGCAGTACTTC. Translating it yields CASSVSPSGEFLEQYF.

The chain has TRBV10-2 and TRBJ1-1; D gene ambiguous. Trimming cost V 0 bases and J 1 base, with 15 bases left between them. Germline CDR1 reads WSHSY; CDR2 reads SAAADI. There are 17 residues in the CDR3. CDR3 bases: TGCGCCAGCAGTGAGTCGACTCGGGGAGGGAGGAACACTGAAGCTTTCTTT. Translating gives CASSESTRGGRNTEAFF.

The chain is built from TRBV21-1 and TRBJ2-7; TRBD2 is taken as the D call from the table, unchecked against the DNA. TRBV21-1 has pseudogene status. This CDR3 is built from 13 residues. The CDR3 sequence is CASSLLQPYEQYF. The CDR3 DNA sequence: TGTGCCAGCAGTCTACTACAACCCTACGAGCAGTACTTC.

This sequence joins TRBV11-3 and TRBJ2-2, with 9 bases identical to TRBD2. The CDR3 length is 17 residues. The V segment lost 4 bases and the J segment 3 bases; nucleotides outside the gene matches: 9. Germline CDR1 and CDR2: SGHNT and YENEEA. CDR3 region: CASSSRLAGRDTGELFF. The CDR3 region has the DNA TGTGCCAGCAGCTCGCGCCTAGCGGGAAGGGACACCGGGGAGCTGTTTTTT.

The chain carries TRBV6-6 and TRBJ2-3, with D uncertain. Germline V gene sequence: CDR1 MNHNY, CDR2 SVGAGI (reference sequence). Trimming left V 6 bases short and J 6 bases short, with 10 bases between. The CDR3 consists of 12 residues. CDR3 amino acids: CASRTATDTQYF. Written as DNA, the CDR3 is TGTGCCAGCAGAACAGCGACGGATACGCAGTATTTT.

This rearrangement joins TRBV28 to TRBJ2-7; tentatively, D is TRBD1 or TRBD2 (5 bases each). Trimming stripped 6 bases from V and 6 bases from J, with 18 bases between. CDR1 is MDHEN and CDR2 is SYDVKM in the germline V gene. The CDR3 spans 14 residues. The CDR3 loop is CASRRGAQPGEQYF. DNA of the CDR3: TGTGCCAGCAGGCGAGGGGCGCAGCCTGGCGAGCAGTACTTC.

The V gene is TRBV6-5, the J gene TRBJ1-2; 7 bases match TRBD1. V lost 7 bases to trimming and J lost 1 base; unmatched junction nucleotides: 9. CDR1 is MNHEY and CDR2 is SVGAGI in the germline V gene. This CDR3 has 15 amino acids. In nucleotides, the CDR3 is TGTGCCAGCACCCCATCCGGGACAGTTAACTATGGCTACACCTTC. Its translation: CASTPSGTVNYGYTF.

The chain carries TRBV5-5 and TRBJ2-7; perhaps TRBD1 as D (5 bases). V lost 7 bases, J lost 7 bases, and 15 bases lay in between. This CDR3 contains 12 residues. The germline CDR1 and CDR2 sequences are SGHKS and YYEKEE (reference sequence). The CDR3 region has the DNA TGTGCCAGCCTAGGGGCCGGCGCAGAGCAGTACTTC. It yields the protein CASLGAGAEQYF.

The chain is built from TRBV30 and TRBJ1-1; tentatively, D is TRBD1 (5 bases). CDR3 length equals 12 residues. The V gene lost 5 bases and the J gene lost 0 bases, with 7 bases spanning the gap. Germline V gives CDR1 GTSNPN, CDR2 SVGIG (reference sequence). The CDR3 bases are TGTGCCTGGCGACAGATGAACACTGAAGCTTTCTTT. Translation gives CAWRQMNTEAFF.

The chain uses TRBV7-2 and TRBJ1-5; D gene uncertain. Germline assignment: CDR1 SGHTA and CDR2 FQGNSA. CDR3 size: 14 residues. Trimming took off 5 bases at V and 2 bases at J, with 10 bases between the two ends. The CDR3 nucleotides are TGTGCCAGCAGCCAGAGGTGGGGCAATCAGCCCCAGCATTTT. This encodes CASSQRWGNQPQHF.

In DNA, the CDR3 is TGTGCCAGCTCACCATCGTGGAAGCGACTAGTCGACAATGAGCAGTTCTTC. Amino acid sequence: CASSPSWKRLVDNEQFF. The rearrangement uses TRBV18 and TRBJ2-1, with a possible D match to TRBD2 (6 bases). V shed 2 bases and J shed 5 bases, with 19 bases lying between them. Germline CDR1 and CDR2: KGHSH and LQKENI. The CDR3 is made up of 17 amino acids. Combining the CDR3 with reference TRBV18 and TRBJ2-1 gives the whole variable domain NAGVMQNPRHLVRRRGQEARLRCSPMKGHSHVYWYRQLPEEGLKFMVYLQKENIIDESGMPKERFSAEFPKEGPSILRIQQVVRGDSAAYFCASSPSWKRLVDNEQFFGPGTRLTVL.

The chain couples TRBV28 to TRBJ1-5; the match to TRBD1 covers 8 bases. The ends lost 3 bases at V and 6 bases at J; junction bases unmatched: 4. CDR3 length equals 14 residues. In germline, CDR1 is MDHEN, CDR2 SYDVKM. CDR3 in amino acids: CASSFSGQGQPQHF. The CDR3 DNA reads as TGTGCCAGCAGTTTCTCTGGACAGGGTCAGCCCCAGCATTTT. The whole variable domain, remainder taken from reference TRBV28 and TRBJ1-5, is DVKVTQSSRYLVKRTGEKVFLECVQDMDHENMFWYRQDPGLGLRLIYFSYDVKMKEKGDIPEGYSVSREKKERFSLILESASTNQTSMYLCASSFSGQGQPQHFGDGTRLSIL.

This sequence joins TRBV6-5 and TRBJ1-5; maybe TRBD1 (5 bases). This CDR3 comprises 14 residues. V gave up 0 bases and J gave up 6 bases, with 9 bases separating them. Germline assignment: CDR1 MNHEY and CDR2 SVGAGI. The CDR3 DNA sequence: TGTGCCAGCAGTTACTCGGGGGTTGGTCAGCCCCAGCATTTT. Protein sequence: CASSYSGVGQPQHF.

This clone was seen only a few times. The rearrangement joins TRBV25-1 to TRBJ2-3; D gene uncertain. Between the trimmed V and J ends, which lost 1 base and 1 base, there was a span of 6 bases. This CDR3 is built from 14 residues. Germline V lookup: CDR1 MGHDK, CDR2 SYGVNS. CDR3 sequence: CASSEWEGTDTQYF. CDR3 DNA: TGTGCCAGCAGTGAATGGGAAGGCACAGATACGCAGTATTTT. Based on the CDR3 plus reference TRBV25-1 and TRBJ2-3, the full variable domain is EADIYQTPRYLVIGTGKKITLECSQTMGHDKMYWYQQDPGMELHLIHYSYGVNSTEKGDLSSESTVSRIRTEHFPLTLESARPSHTSQYLCASSEWEGTDTQYFGPGTRLTVL.

V is TRBV7-9 and J is TRBJ1-1; D not certain. The germline CDR1 and CDR2 sequences are SEHNR and FQNEAQ (reference sequence). This CDR3 has 14 residues. V lost 1 base and J lost 4, with 10 bases in between. CDR3 residues: CASSLDEFGTEAFF. The CDR3 DNA sequence: TGTGCCAGCAGCTTAGATGAGTTCGGCACTGAAGCTTTCTTT.

This clone was picked up a small number of times. The genes are TRBV29-1 and TRBJ2-1, with 14 bases lining up with TRBD2. Germline V gives CDR1 SQVTM, CDR2 ANQGSEA. This CDR3 has 17 residues. With 6 bases clipped from V and 6 bases from J, the junction kept 13 bases outside the gene matches. CDR3 sequence (DNA): TGCAGCGTCGATAACGCGAGGACTAGCGGGAGGATCAATGAGCAGTTCTTC. Its translation: CSVDNARTSGRINEQFF.

The V call is TRBV7-9, the J call TRBJ1-2; no firm D call. V lost 5 bases and J lost 6, with 13 bases in between. The CDR3 extends over 13 amino acids. Germline V gene data show CDR1 as SEHNR and CDR2 as FQNEAQ (reference sequence). The CDR3 region is CASSPMTENGYTF. In nucleotides, the CDR3 is TGTGCCAGCAGCCCGATGACGGAGAATGGCTACACCTTC.